This is a list of T cell receptor beta chains from one sample in a study of cytomegalovirus exposure and HLA in healthy donors. The repertoire was sequenced with immunoSEQ multiplex PCR; TCRdb's copy has only in-frame clones and lacks some. The repertoire has roughly 52,000 clones, around 93% of them found once; the top ten carry 1.5% to 2%. Specimen: PBMCs. These receptors were collected from a woman under 30 in good health and CMV-seropositive. CDR3s include the opening cysteine and the closing phenylalanine or tryptophan. A D gene is named only where the DNA matches it firmly. Clone size is not always given. Where it is, it says once, few, many or a class for expanded clones.

d_gene	j_gene	v_gene	abundance	CDR3nt	CDR3aa
TRBD1	TRBJ1-1	TRBV27	NA	TGTGCCAGCAGTAAACAGGGGGCGGGGGCTTTCTTT	CASSKQGAGAFF
NA	TRBJ2-7	TRBV6-6	NA	TGTGCCAGCAGCCAGAGGCAGGGCTACGAGCAGTACTTC	CASSQRQGYEQYF
TRBD1	TRBJ1-2	TRBV7-9	NA	TGTGCCAGCGGTGAGGGACAGGGGGCGGGAGGCTACACCTTC	CASGEGQGAGGYTF
NA	TRBJ2-7	TRBV30	NA	TGTGCCTGGAGTGACAGATCCTACGAGCAGTACTTC	CAWSDRSYEQYF
TRBD1	TRBJ1-1	TRBV27	NA	TGTGCCAGCAGCCACCGGGACAGGAGTACTGAAGCTTTCTTT	CASSHRDRSTEAFF
NA	TRBJ2-7	TRBV28	once	TGTGCCAGCAGTTACCATAAACTAACCCAAGATAGCCTGATGTACTTC	CASSYHKLTQDSLMYF
NA	TRBJ1-1	TRBV29-1	NA	TGCAGCGTTAGGCCACGGAGCTCGGTTTCGCGGGGGGACACTGAAGCTTTCTTT	CSVRPRSSVSRGDTEAFF
TRBD1	TRBJ1-1	TRBV5-4	NA	TGTGCCAGCAGACGGACAGGGTCGGTAAGGTTTACTGAAGCTTTCTTT	CASRRTGSVRFTEAFF
TRBD2	TRBJ2-1	TRBV9	NA	TGTGCCAGCAGCGTAGGGGCGGGGGGGAGTGAGCAGTTCTTC	CASSVGAGGSEQFF
NA	TRBJ2-7	TRBV6-5	NA	TGTGCCAGCAGTTACTCGAGGCAGGGTATGACAGGGCAGTACTTC	CASSYSRQGMTGQYF
TRBD2	TRBJ2-3	TRBV30	once	TGTGCCTGGAGTAGCGGGGGGTCGTCGGATACGCAGTATTTT	CAWSSGGSSDTQYF
NA	TRBJ1-1	TRBV5-1	NA	TGCGCCAGCAGCTTTACGGGAACTGAAGCTTTCTTT	CASSFTGTEAFF
NA	TRBJ2-7	TRBV2	NA	TGTGCCAGCAGTGACGGCAGGGCAAGGTCCTACGAGCAGTACTTC	CASSDGRARSYEQYF
NA	TRBJ1-3	TRBV21-1	NA	TGTGCCAGCACCCCGGACAATTCTGGAAACACCATATATTTT	CASTPDNSGNTIYF
NA	TRBJ1-1	TRBV19	NA	TGTGCCTCCGGACAGTTCCTTTTGGGCACTGAAGCTTTCTTT	CASGQFLLGTEAFF
TRBD2	TRBJ2-1	TRBV27	NA	TGTGCCAGCAGGGGACTAGCGGGGTCTAAAAGCTCCTACAATGAGCAGTTCTTC	CASRGLAGSKSSYNEQFF
NA	TRBJ2-5	TRBV10-1	NA	TGCGCCAGCAGTCACCAGGCTGGAAAGGAAGAGACCCAGTACTTC	CASSHQAGKEETQYF
NA	TRBJ1-4	TRBV18	NA	TGTGCCAGCTCACCCTCCTCTAATGAAAAACTGTTTTTT	CASSPSSNEKLFF
TRBD1	TRBJ1-5	TRBV28	NA	TGTGCCAGCAGAGAGGGACAGGGTAATCAGCCCCAGCATTTT	CASREGQGNQPQHF
NA	TRBJ2-7	TRBV7-9	NA	TGTGCCAGCAGCTTACGACAGAACTACGAGCAGTACTTC	CASSLRQNYEQYF
NA	TRBJ1-2	TRBV7-8	NA	TGTGCCAGCACCAACCGCCGCTTAGGACGGGGAAATGGCTACACCTTC	CASTNRRLGRGNGYTF
TRBD2	TRBJ2-1	TRBV6-5	NA	TGTGCCAGCAGTATCGGGGGGGCAGGCAATGAGCAGTTCTTC	CASSIGGAGNEQFF
NA	TRBJ1-2	TRBV6-6	NA	TGTGCCAGCAGTCCCTTCCTAGGGAGGGTAGACTATGGCTACACCTTC	CASSPFLGRVDYGYTF
TRBD1	TRBJ2-5	TRBV7-9	NA	TGTGCCAGCACGTTTTGGCAGGGGGCGAGGAGTTGGGAGACCCAGTACTTC	CASTFWQGARSWETQYF
NA	TRBJ1-1	TRBV6-1	NA	TGTGCCAGCATGATCGACATAGTGAACACTGAAGCTTTCTTT	CASMIDIVNTEAFF
NA	TRBJ2-2	TRBV27	NA	TGTGCCAGCAGTCCGGGCGGGGAGCTGTTTTTT	CASSPGGELFF
NA	TRBJ1-2	TRBV14	once	TGTGCCAGCGTCCGGGACAAGTTTGATGGCTACACCTTC	CASVRDKFDGYTF
TRBD1	TRBJ1-2	TRBV9	NA	TGTGCCAGCAGCTACCGGGACAGGGGTAGTTATGGCTACACCTTC	CASSYRDRGSYGYTF
NA	TRBJ1-4	TRBV7-6	NA	TGTGCCAGCAGCTTAGTTCTGGGGGCTAGGGAAAAACTGTTTTTT	CASSLVLGAREKLFF
NA	TRBJ1-4	TRBV9	NA	TGTGCCAGCAGCGTAGGGGGGAGGAGTGAAAAACTGTTTTTT	CASSVGGRSEKLFF
TRBD2	TRBJ2-4	TRBV5-6	NA	TGTGCCAGCAGCTGGGGGGGAGCCAAAAACATTCAGTACTTC	CASSWGGAKNIQYF
NA	TRBJ2-3	TRBV19	NA	TGTGCCAGCAGGGAACAGGGATTCACAGATACGCAGTATTTT	CASREQGFTDTQYF
TRBD2	TRBJ2-1	TRBV7-8	NA	TGTGCCAGCAGCCCTACAAAAGCGGGGGGAACCCACAATGAGCAGTTCTTC	CASSPTKAGGTHNEQFF
NA	TRBJ2-4	TRBV7-8	NA	TGTGCCAGCGGGGAGACCCTAGCCAAAAACATTCAGTACTTC	CASGETLAKNIQYF
TRBD1	TRBJ1-2	TRBV6-1	NA	TGTGCCAGCAGTGATAATCGGGACAGGGGACCGCGCGGCTATGGCTACACCTTC	CASSDNRDRGPRGYGYTF
TRBD2	TRBJ2-6	TRBV30	NA	TGTGCCTGGGCTAGCGGGGGTACCTCTGGGGCCAACGTCCTGACTTTC	CAWASGGTSGANVLTF
NA	TRBJ2-2	TRBV4-1	NA	TGCGCCAGCAGCCCCAGACTTGCCGGGGAGCTGTTTTTT	CASSPRLAGELFF
TRBD1	TRBJ2-6	TRBV27	NA	TGTGCCAGCAGTTTCGGGACAGGGTCCTCTGGGGCCAACGTCCTGACTTTC	CASSFGTGSSGANVLTF
TRBD2	TRBJ2-3	TRBV9	NA	TGTGCCAGCAGCTCAAGGACTAGCGGATACACAGATACGCAGTATTTT	CASSSRTSGYTDTQYF
TRBD1	TRBJ2-7	TRBV2	NA	TGTGCCAGCAGTGGAAGGGACAGGAAACACTACGAGCAGTACTTC	CASSGRDRKHYEQYF